The source of this T cell receptor beta chain is a study of shared clonotypes between healthy human individuals. Whole-study results and caveats: The sharing of roughly 5% of naive CD4 clonotypes was seen across a handful of donors.

Some 30,000 T cell genomes (roughly 190 ng DNA) went into each sorted-subset replicate. Per the study methods: In the immunoSEQ data, sequences were junction-only and lacked quality scores, so filtering differed. Sequencing was performed with immunoSEQ multiplex PCR; in TCRdb, only in-frame clones are kept and a portion is missing. V, J and clone size are those of that table, while D and trimming were read from the DNA. The sample lists about 1 million clones; about 70% were seen once. Concerning this clone itself: Its antigen is unknown.

V dropped 6 bases and J dropped 7; count of bases not matched to a gene: 7. The CDR3 consists of 13 residues. Germline V gene data show CDR1 as MNHNS and CDR2 as SASEGT. Into CD45RA+ naive and CD45RA-negative memory subsets, the CD4+ cells were split. Sequenced sample: memory CD4+ T cells sorted from blood. The subset denotes: CD45RA-negative fraction. V usage is TRBV6-1 and J usage is TRBJ2-5, with 8 bases fitting TRBD1. The receptor comes from a man younger than 35 in good health. The CDR3 is CASRDVQGGTQYF. DNA for the CDR3: TGTGCCAGCAGGGACGTACAGGGGGGGACCCAGTACTTC.